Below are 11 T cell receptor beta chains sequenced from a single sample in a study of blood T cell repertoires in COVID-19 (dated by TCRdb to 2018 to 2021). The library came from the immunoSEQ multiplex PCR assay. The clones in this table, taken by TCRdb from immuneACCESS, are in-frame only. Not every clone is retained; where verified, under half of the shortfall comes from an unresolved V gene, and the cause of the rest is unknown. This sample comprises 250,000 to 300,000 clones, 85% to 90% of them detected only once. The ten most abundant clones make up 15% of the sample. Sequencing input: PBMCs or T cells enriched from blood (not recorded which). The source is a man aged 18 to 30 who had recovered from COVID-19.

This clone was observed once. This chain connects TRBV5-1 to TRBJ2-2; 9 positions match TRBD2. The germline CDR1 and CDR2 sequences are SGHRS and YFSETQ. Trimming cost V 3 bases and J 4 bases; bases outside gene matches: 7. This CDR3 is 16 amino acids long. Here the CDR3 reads CASSYDLREGTGELFF. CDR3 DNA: TGCGCCAGCAGCTACGATTTGCGGGAGGGCACCGGGGAGCTGTTTTTT.

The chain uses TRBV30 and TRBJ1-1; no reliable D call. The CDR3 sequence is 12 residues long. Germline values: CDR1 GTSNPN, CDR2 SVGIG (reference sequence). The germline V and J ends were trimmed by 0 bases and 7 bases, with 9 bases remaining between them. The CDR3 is CAWSVRGVEAFF. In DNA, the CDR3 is TGTGCCTGGAGTGTACGAGGAGTTGAAGCTTTCTTT.

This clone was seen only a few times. The CDR3 loop reads CASSTQQGVNTEAFF. In DNA form, the CDR3 reads TGTGCCAGCAGCACACAACAGGGTGTGAACACTGAAGCTTTCTTT. J is TRBJ1-1 and V is TRBV9; tentative D call: TRBD1 (6 bases). The germline V gene encodes CDR1 SGDLS and CDR2 YYNGEE. Trimming removed 4 bases from V and 0 bases from J, with 13 bases in between. This CDR3 is built from 15 residues. Supplemented by reference TRBV9 and TRBJ1-1, the full variable domain reads DSGVTQTPKHLITATGQRVTLRCSPRSGDLSVYWYQQSLDQGLQFLIQYYNGEERAKGNILERFSAQQFPDLHSELNLSSLELGDSALYFCASSTQQGVNTEAFFGQGTRLTVV.

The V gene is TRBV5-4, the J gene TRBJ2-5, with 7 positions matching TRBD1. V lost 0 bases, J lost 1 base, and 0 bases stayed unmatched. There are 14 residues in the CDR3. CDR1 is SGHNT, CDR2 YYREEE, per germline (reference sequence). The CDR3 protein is CASSLGDSQETQYF. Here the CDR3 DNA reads TGTGCCAGCAGCTTGGGGGACAGCCAAGAGACCCAGTACTTC.

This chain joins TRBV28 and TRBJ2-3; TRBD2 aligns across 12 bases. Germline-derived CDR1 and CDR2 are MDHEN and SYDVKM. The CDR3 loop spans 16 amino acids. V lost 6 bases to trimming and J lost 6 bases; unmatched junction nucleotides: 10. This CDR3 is CASRPSGRAQTDTQYF. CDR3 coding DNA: TGTGCCAGCAGGCCTAGCGGGAGGGCCCAAACCGATACGCAGTATTTT.

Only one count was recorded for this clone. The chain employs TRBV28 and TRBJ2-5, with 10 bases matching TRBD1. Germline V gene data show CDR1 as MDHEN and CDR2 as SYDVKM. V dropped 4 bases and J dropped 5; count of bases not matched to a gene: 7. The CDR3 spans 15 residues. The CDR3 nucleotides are TGTGCCAGCAGTTCGCTTCCGGGACAGGGGGAGACCCAGTACTTC. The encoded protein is CASSSLPGQGETQYF. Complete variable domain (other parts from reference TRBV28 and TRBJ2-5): DVKVTQSSRYLVKRTGEKVFLECVQDMDHENMFWYRQDPGLGLRLIYFSYDVKMKEKGDIPEGYSVSREKKERFSLILESASTNQTSMYLCASSSLPGQGETQYFGPGTRLLVL.

The CDR3 protein is CSVEVPQGAHYEQYF. As DNA, the CDR3 is TGCAGCGTTGAAGTCCCACAGGGGGCCCACTACGAGCAGTACTTC. The chain uses TRBV29-1 and TRBJ2-7; 9 bases align to TRBD1. The CDR3 is 15 residues long. Trimming removed 1 base from V and 3 bases from J; junction bases left unmatched: 7. Germline-derived CDR1 and CDR2 are SQVTM and ANQGSEA.

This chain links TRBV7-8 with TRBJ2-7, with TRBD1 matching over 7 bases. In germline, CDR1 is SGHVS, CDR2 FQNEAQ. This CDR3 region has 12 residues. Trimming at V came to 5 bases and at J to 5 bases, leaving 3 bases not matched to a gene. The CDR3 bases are TGTGCCAGCAGCCCCGACAGGGACGAGCAGTACTTC. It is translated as CASSPDRDEQYF.

CDR3 residues: CASSLDGVGPNEQFF. The CDR3 coding sequence is TGTGCCAGCAGCTTAGATGGGGTGGGGCCCAATGAGCAGTTCTTC. The rearrangement uses TRBV11-3 and TRBJ2-1, with D possibly TRBD1 on 5 matching bases. Trimming shortened V by 0 bases and J by 6 bases, and 12 bases separated the two germline ends. Germline loops: CDR1 SGHNT, CDR2 YENEEA. The CDR3 consists of 15 residues. The full variable domain, with the rest looked up from reference TRBV11-3 and TRBJ2-1, is EAGVVQSPRYKIIEKKQPVAFWCNPISGHNTLYWYLQNLGQGPELLIRYENEEAVDDSQLPKDRFSAERLKGVDSTLKIQPAELGDSAVYLCASSLDGVGPNEQFFGPGTRLTVL.

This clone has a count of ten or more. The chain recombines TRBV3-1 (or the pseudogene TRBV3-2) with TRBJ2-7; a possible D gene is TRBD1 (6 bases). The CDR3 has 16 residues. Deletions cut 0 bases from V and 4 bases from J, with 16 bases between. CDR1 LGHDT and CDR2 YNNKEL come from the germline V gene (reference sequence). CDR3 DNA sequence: TGTGCCAGCAGCCAAGATGGAATCGGACAGACGTACGAGCAGTACTTC. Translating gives CASSQDGIGQTYEQYF.

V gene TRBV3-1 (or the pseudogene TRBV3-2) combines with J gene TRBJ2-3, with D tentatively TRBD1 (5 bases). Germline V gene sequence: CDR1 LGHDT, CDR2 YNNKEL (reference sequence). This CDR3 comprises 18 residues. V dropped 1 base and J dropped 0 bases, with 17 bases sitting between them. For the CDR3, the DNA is TGTGCCAGCAGCCAAGGGGGCAGCTTGCTTACTAGCACAGATACGCAGTATTTT. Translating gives CASSQGGSLLTSTDTQYF.